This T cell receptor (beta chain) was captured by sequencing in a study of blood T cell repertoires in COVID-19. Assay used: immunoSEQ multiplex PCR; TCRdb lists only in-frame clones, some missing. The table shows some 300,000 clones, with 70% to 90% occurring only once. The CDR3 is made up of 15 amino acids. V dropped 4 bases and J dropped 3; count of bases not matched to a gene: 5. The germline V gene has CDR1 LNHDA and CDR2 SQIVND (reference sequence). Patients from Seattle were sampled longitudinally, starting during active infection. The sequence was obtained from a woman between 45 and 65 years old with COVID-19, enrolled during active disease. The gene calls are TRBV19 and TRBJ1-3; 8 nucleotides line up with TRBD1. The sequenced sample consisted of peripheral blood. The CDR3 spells CASSNHGTGGNTIYF. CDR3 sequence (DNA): TGTGCCAGTAGTAACCACGGGACAGGTGGAAACACCATATATTTT.